The rows below give T cell receptor beta chains drawn from one sample of a study of shared T cell receptors in the human thymus. Clones were read by immunoSEQ multiplex PCR, and TCRdb kept only the in-frame ones, dropping some. Of about 610,000 clones in the sample, more than 75% were seen once. The same data also went into a second study, on human thymus T cells.

The sequencing sample was made of thymocytes. The receptors shown here come from a boy in the first two years of life with a congenital heart defect. Both conserved end residues are part of each CDR3. The D gene is left open where the match is weak. Only part of the rows carry a size: once, few, many, or a class if the clone is expanded.

J gene,V gene,D gene,clone size,CDR3 protein,CDR3 DNA
TRBJ2-5,TRBV2,TRBD2,NA,CASSERKLLAGEIAETQYF,TGTGCCAGCAGTGAAAGGAAGTTACTAGCGGGAGAAATCGCGGAGACCCAGTACTTC
TRBJ2-1,TRBV15,NA,NA,CATSPGGWDEQFF,TGTGCCACCAGCCCTGGGGGGTGGGATGAGCAGTTCTTC
TRBJ2-7,TRBV12-2,NA,NA,CASRHFRGGPSSYEQYF,TGTGCAAGTCGCCACTTCCGTGGCGGGCCTAGCTCCTACGAGCAGTACTTC
TRBJ2-1,TRBV6-8,TRBD2,few,CANPGLAGYNEQFF,TGTGCCAATCCGGGACTAGCGGGGTACAATGAGCAGTTCTTC
TRBJ1-1,TRBV5-6,NA,NA,CASSFEGLNTEAFF,TGTGCCAGCAGCTTTGAGGGATTGAACACTGAAGCTTTCTTT
TRBJ2-1,TRBV27,TRBD2,NA,CASTPRPSGPYNEQFF,TGTGCCAGCACCCCTCGGCCTAGCGGACCCTACAATGAGCAGTTCTTC
TRBJ2-7,TRBV11-2,NA,NA,CASSLDPEGPIGYEQYF,TGTGCCAGCAGCTTAGATCCGGAGGGGCCCATCGGCTACGAGCAGTACTTC
TRBJ1-2,TRBV2,NA,NA,CASTHLLTGDIYGYTF,TGTGCCAGCACCCACCTCTTGACAGGAGACATCTATGGCTACACCTTC
TRBJ2-5,TRBV12-5,NA,NA,CASGLVTPRRAGEETQYF,TGTGCTAGTGGTTTGGTAACCCCCCGGAGGGCTGGGGAAGAGACCCAGTACTTC
TRBJ2-5,TRBV4-1,TRBD2,few,CASSPGLAETQYF,TGCGCCAGCAGCCCGGGACTAGCCGAGACCCAGTACTTC
TRBJ2-5,TRBV28,TRBD2,once,CASSHGLAVQETQYF,TGTGCCAGCAGCCACGGACTAGCGGTTCAAGAGACCCAGTACTTC
TRBJ2-1,TRBV11-2,TRBD1,NA,CASSRDRGYNEQFF,TGTGCCAGCAGCCGGGACAGGGGTTACAATGAGCAGTTCTTC
TRBJ2-1,TRBV4-3,TRBD2,NA,CASSQDRRLAGGPGNEQFF,TGCGCCAGCAGCCAAGATCGGCGGCTAGCGGGAGGGCCTGGCAATGAGCAGTTCTTC
TRBJ2-3,TRBV28,TRBD2,once,CASSYGRNTDTQYF,TGTGCCAGCAGTTACGGGAGGAACACAGATACGCAGTATTTT
TRBJ1-5,TRBV6-4,NA,NA,CASKGAGPYSNQPQHF,TGTGCCAGCAAAGGGGCAGGACCATATAGCAATCAGCCCCAGCATTTT
TRBJ2-2,TRBV4-3,TRBD2,NA,CASSQEEVRTSGSLGELFF,TGCGCCAGCAGCCAAGAAGAAGTGAGGACTAGCGGGAGTCTCGGGGAGCTGTTTTTT
TRBJ1-3,TRBV20-1,NA,NA,CSSGGNTIYF,TGCTCCTCAGGGGGAAACACCATATATTTT
TRBJ2-4,TRBV29-1,NA,once,CSVEAPDKAIQYF,TGCAGCGTTGAAGCACCCGACAAAGCCATTCAGTACTTC
TRBJ2-7,TRBV7-9,TRBD1,once,CASRGQGTYEQYF,TGTGCCAGCAGGGGACAGGGCACCTACGAGCAGTACTTC
TRBJ2-1,TRBV7-3,TRBD2,NA,CASSARTSGRARNEQFF,TGTGCCAGCAGCGCACGGACTAGCGGGAGGGCCCGCAATGAGCAGTTCTTC
TRBJ1-2,TRBV29-1,NA,NA,CSALRQSINYGYTF,TGCAGCGCCCTGAGACAGAGTATCAACTATGGCTACACCTTC
TRBJ2-3,TRBV29-1,TRBD2,once,CSVTGLAGRDTQYF,TGCAGCGTGACGGGACTAGCGGGGAGGGATACGCAGTATTTT
TRBJ2-3,TRBV29-1,NA,NA,CSGRNQAPGTDTQYF,TGCAGCGGCCGTAACCAAGCGCCTGGCACAGATACGCAGTATTTT
TRBJ1-1,TRBV10-3,TRBD1,NA,CATLRGDRANSNTEAFF,TGTGCCACCCTACGAGGGGACAGGGCGAATTCGAACACTGAAGCTTTCTTT
TRBJ1-3,TRBV27,NA,NA,CASSSGTPGNTIYF,TGTGCCAGCAGTTCCGGGACACCCGGAAACACCATATATTTT
TRBJ1-4,TRBV25-1,NA,NA,CASSEGRGGTEKLFF,TGTGCCAGCAGCGAAGGGCGTGGAGGGACGGAAAAACTGTTTTTT
TRBJ2-3,TRBV2,TRBD1,NA,CASREPGTGAPILYTDTQYF,TGTGCCAGCAGAGAACCCGGGACAGGCGCCCCGATCCTTTACACAGATACGCAGTATTTT
TRBJ1-5,TRBV7-2,NA,few,CASSLDGTDYSNQPQHF,TGTGCCAGCAGCTTAGATGGTACAGACTATAGCAATCAGCCCCAGCATTTT
TRBJ2-7,TRBV6-1,TRBD1,NA,CASTPWGQGEEQYF,TGTGCCAGCACTCCGTGGGGACAGGGTGAAGAGCAGTACTTC
TRBJ2-1,TRBV4-3,NA,NA,CASSQDGGFSSYNEQFF,TGCGCCAGCAGCCAAGATGGCGGGTTTAGCTCCTACAATGAGCAGTTCTTC
TRBJ2-5,TRBV25-1,TRBD1,NA,CASSGQGGKETQYF,TGTGCCAGCAGTGGACAGGGTGGAAAAGAGACCCAGTACTTC
TRBJ1-2,TRBV12-5,TRBD1,NA,CASGLVHPTGGLYGYTF,TGTGCTAGTGGTTTGGTCCATCCCACAGGGGGCTTGTATGGCTACACCTTC
TRBJ2-7,TRBV29-1,NA,NA,CSGLGVYEQYF,TGCAGCGGACTAGGGGTTTACGAGCAGTACTTC
TRBJ2-7,TRBV9,TRBD1,few,CASSGTGPSEQYF,TGTGCCAGCAGCGGGACAGGGCCTTCCGAGCAGTACTTC
TRBJ2-7,TRBV7-2,TRBD2,NA,CASSPTSRGEQYF,TGTGCCAGCAGCCCGACTAGCCGGGGAGAGCAGTACTTC
TRBJ1-6,TRBV11-2,TRBD1,NA,CASGLDRGYSPLHF,TGTGCCAGCGGACTGGACAGGGGTTATTCACCCCTCCACTTT
TRBJ2-5,TRBV23-1,NA,few,CASSQTAGTQYF,TGCGCCAGCAGTCAGACCGCGGGTACCCAGTACTTC
TRBJ2-1,TRBV19,NA,NA,CASTLGPAYNEQFF,TGTGCCAGTACCCTGGGGCCCGCTTACAATGAGCAGTTCTTC
TRBJ2-7,TRBV10-3,TRBD2,NA,CAISGPTSGPYEQYF,TGTGCCATCAGTGGCCCTACTAGCGGCCCCTACGAGCAGTACTTC
TRBJ1-5,TRBV27,NA,NA,CAYQIHQPQHF,TGTGCCTACCAGATCCATCAGCCCCAGCATTTT
TRBJ2-1,TRBV20-1,NA,NA,CTPHSGQFF,TGCACCCCCCACTCGGGGCAGTTCTTC
TRBJ2-1,TRBV15,TRBD2,NA,CATSRDRRSAGVEDEQFF,TGTGCCACCAGCAGAGATCGTCGGTCTGCGGGAGTGGAGGATGAGCAGTTCTTC
TRBJ2-1,TRBV27,TRBD1,NA,CAIRRGQGVYNEQFF,TGTGCCATCCGAAGGGGCCAGGGGGTTTACAATGAGCAGTTCTTC
TRBJ1-5,TRBV28,NA,NA,CASSLWGLSNQPQHF,TGTGCCAGCAGTTTATGGGGCTTAAGCAATCAGCCCCAGCATTTT
TRBJ2-7,TRBV6-5,TRBD2,NA,CASSYSKGLARYEQYF,TGTGCCAGCAGTTACTCGAAAGGACTAGCCCGCTACGAGCAGTACTTC
TRBJ1-2,TRBV19,TRBD1,NA,CASRSHRGRSNYGYTF,TGTGCCAGTAGATCCCACAGGGGACGATCTAACTATGGCTACACCTTC